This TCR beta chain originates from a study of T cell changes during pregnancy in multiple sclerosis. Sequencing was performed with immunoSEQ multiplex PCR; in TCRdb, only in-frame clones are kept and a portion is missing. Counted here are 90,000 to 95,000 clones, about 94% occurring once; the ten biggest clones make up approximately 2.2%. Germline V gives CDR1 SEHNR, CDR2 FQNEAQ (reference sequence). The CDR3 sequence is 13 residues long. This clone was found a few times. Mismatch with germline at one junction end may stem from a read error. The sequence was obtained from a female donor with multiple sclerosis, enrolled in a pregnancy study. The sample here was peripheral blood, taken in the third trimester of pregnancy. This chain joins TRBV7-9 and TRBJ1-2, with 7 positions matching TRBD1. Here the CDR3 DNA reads TGTGCCGGCAGGGGGGCTGGGGTCTATGGCTACACCTTC. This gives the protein CAGRGAGVYGYTF.